The 22 T cell receptor beta chains below come from one sample, sequenced in a study of OX40 agonist ivuxolimab in advanced cancers. The assay was immunoSEQ multiplex PCR, and TCRdb's table has in-frame clones only and misses some. Here the sample spans more than 50,000 clones, approximately 80% being singletons. The source was CD4+ or CD8+ T cells sorted from blood, collected in a trial of the OX40 agonist ivuxolimab. These receptors were taken from an adult with an advanced solid tumor such as melanoma, head and neck, liver or kidney cancer.

V usage is TRBV6-6 and J usage is TRBJ2-7; TRBD2 might be the D (7 bases). V shed 6 bases and J shed 5 bases, with 11 bases lying between them. Germline CDR1 and CDR2: MNHNY and SVGAGI (reference sequence). CDR3 length: 12 amino acids. The CDR3 nucleotides are TGTGCCAGCAGCCTGGGGGGGCACGAGCAGTACTTC. Its protein product is CASSLGGHEQYF.

The rearrangement uses TRBV11-2 and TRBJ2-3, with D possibly TRBD2 on 6 matching bases. V gave up 5 bases and J gave up 1 base, with 10 bases separating them. Germline CDR1 SGHAT, CDR2 FQNNGV. This CDR3 has 14 amino acids. Here the CDR3 reads CASSPRRGTDTQYF. The CDR3 region has the DNA TGTGCCAGCAGCCCCCGGAGGGGCACAGATACGCAGTATTTT.

There are a few counts of this clone. This sequence joins TRBV2 and TRBJ2-7; 10 nucleotides line up with TRBD1. This CDR3 contains 16 residues. Germline trimming cut 5 bases from V and 7 bases from J; bases unmatched to any gene: 14. Germline V gene data show CDR1 as SNHLY and CDR2 as FYNNEI. Written as DNA, the CDR3 is TGTGCCAGCAGTCTTCCCAGGACAGGGGGTATAGGAGAGCAGTACTTC. Its translation is CASSLPRTGGIGEQYF.

V and J are TRBV19 and TRBJ2-5; 10 nucleotides agree with TRBD1. CDR3 length equals 14 residues. CDR1 is LNHDA and CDR2 is SQIVND in the germline V gene (reference sequence). J gave up 4 bases and V 6 bases, and 5 bases lay outside the gene matches. This CDR3 reads CASSLRTGGETQYF. The CDR3 bases are TGTGCCAGTAGCCTTAGGACAGGGGGAGAGACCCAGTACTTC. Full variable domain (remainder filled in from reference TRBV19 and TRBJ2-5): DGGITQSPKYLFRKEGQNVTLSCEQNLNHDAMYWYRQDPGQGLRLIYYSQIVNDFQKGDIAEGYSVSREKKESFPLTVTSAQKNPTAFYLCASSLRTGGETQYFGPGTRLLVL.

This chain joins TRBV4-1 and TRBJ2-2; D is uncertain. The ends were cut back, 3 bases at V and 0 bases at J, with 14 bases in the middle. From germline, CDR1 is MGHRA and CDR2 YSYEKL. This CDR3 is 17 amino acids long. The CDR3 DNA sequence: TGCGCCAGCAGCCATTCCCGTGGGCGGACGAACACCGGGGAGCTGTTTTTT. Translation gives CASSHSRGRTNTGELFF.

The chain has TRBV20-1 and TRBJ2-1; D uncertain. Germline loops: CDR1 DFQATT, CDR2 SNEGSKA (reference sequence). V was cut by 3 bases and J by 2 bases, with 2 bases left in between. CDR3 length: 11 amino acids. CDR3: CSASPYNEQFF. The CDR3 nucleotides read TGCAGTGCTAGCCCCTACAATGAGCAGTTCTTC.

This clone has a handful of counts. The chain is built from TRBV12-5 and TRBJ2-5; TRBD2 agrees at 14 bases. V lost 4 bases, J lost 7 bases, and 8 bases stayed unmatched. This CDR3 spans 16 amino acids. Germline V lookup: CDR1 LGHNT, CDR2 FRNRAP. CDR3 amino acids: CASGSPGLAGVGTQYF. The CDR3 DNA reads TGTGCTAGTGGTTCCCCGGGACTAGCGGGGGTAGGGACCCAGTACTTC.

This clone was seen a single time. V is TRBV11-3 and J is TRBJ2-7, with 11 bases aligning to TRBD1. V dropped 6 bases and J dropped 6; count of bases not matched to a gene: 1. In germline, CDR1 is SGHNT, CDR2 YENEEA. This CDR3 spans 12 amino acids. CDR3 loop: CASRGTGGEQYF. CDR3 bases: TGTGCCAGCAGGGGGACAGGGGGCGAGCAGTACTTC.

This chain uses TRBV4-2 with TRBJ1-1; the D gene is possibly TRBD1 (6 bases). V gave up 1 base and J gave up 8 bases, with 11 bases separating them. The CDR3 consists of 13 residues. The germline CDR1 and CDR2 sequences are LGHNA and YNFKEQ. The DNA of the CDR3 is TGTGCCAGCAGCCAAGCTCCCGGGACAGAAGCTTTCTTT. Amino acids: CASSQAPGTEAFF.

There are a few counts of this clone. This rearrangement joins TRBV28 to TRBJ1-2; 8 positions agree with TRBD1. The junction had 6 bases not matched to a gene; V was cut back by 6 bases and J by 3 bases. Looked up from germline, CDR1 is MDHEN and CDR2 is SYDVKM. This CDR3 spans 14 amino acids. The CDR3 loop is CASRRDRNYYGYTF. The CDR3 DNA is TGTGCCAGCAGAAGGGACAGGAACTACTATGGCTACACCTTC.

The J gene is TRBJ2-7, the V gene TRBV5-4, with D possibly being TRBD1 (5 bases). Trimming took off 5 bases at V and 2 bases at J, with 17 bases between the two ends. The CDR3 spans 15 residues. CDR1 SGHNT and CDR2 YYREEE come from the germline V gene (reference sequence). CDR3 in DNA: TGTGCCAGCAGGAACCAGGGTGTGGGTGCCTACGAGCAGTACTTC. This sequence encodes CASRNQGVGAYEQYF.

The chain recombines TRBV7-2 with TRBJ1-1; D unclear. The CDR3 covers 16 residues. Between the trimmed V and J ends, which lost 6 bases and 3 bases, there was a span of 20 bases. CDR1 and CDR2 (germline): SGHTA, FQGNSA. CDR3 amino acids: CASSHIVGNWDTEAFF. CDR3 in DNA: TGTGCCAGCAGTCACATCGTAGGAAACTGGGACACTGAAGCTTTCTTT.

This chain uses TRBV10-2 with TRBJ1-2; 7 bases map to TRBD1. CDR3 length: 13 amino acids. CDR1 and CDR2 (germline): WSHSY, SAAADI. The junction had 13 bases not matched to a gene; V was cut back by 10 bases and J by 8 bases. The CDR3: CAIKPTGPRGYTF. CDR3 bases: TGCGCCATCAAGCCGACAGGGCCCCGGGGCTACACCTTC.

This clone has a handful of counts. The chain joins TRBV19 to TRBJ2-1, with a possible D match to TRBD2 (6 bases). The germline V gene encodes CDR1 LNHDA and CDR2 SQIVND (reference sequence). Trimming took 4 bases from V and 0 from J, leaving 13 bases between them. The CDR3 is 16 residues long. CDR3: CASSKLLGGSYNEQFF. CDR3 sequence (DNA): TGTGCCAGTAGTAAATTGCTGGGGGGCTCCTACAATGAGCAGTTCTTC.

The chain couples TRBV7-2 to TRBJ2-7, with D hard to call. The CDR3 has 14 amino acids. Germline lookup yields CDR1 SGHTA and CDR2 FQGNSA. V gave up 5 bases and J gave up 3 bases, with 14 bases separating them. This CDR3 reads CASSPRGFSYEQYF. CDR3 nucleotide sequence: TGTGCCAGCAGCCCCCGAGGATTCAGCTACGAGCAGTACTTC.

The CDR3 coding sequence is TGTGCCAGCAGGGCCGGGACAGGGAGACACAATGAGCAGTTCTTC. Encoded protein: CASRAGTGRHNEQFF. The chain couples TRBV6-5 to TRBJ2-1; 9 bases are a match to TRBD1. The CDR3 has 15 amino acids. V was clipped by 6 bases and J by 5 bases; unmatched bases: 8. Germline loops: CDR1 MNHEY, CDR2 SVGAGI.

This clone has only one observation. The chain carries TRBV28 and TRBJ1-1, with D possibly being TRBD1 (5 bases). This CDR3 is built from 14 residues. Germline CDR1 and CDR2: MDHEN and SYDVKM. V gave up 7 bases and J gave up 6 bases, with 18 bases separating them. CDR3 region: CASKRSRLGAEAFF. DNA for the CDR3: TGTGCCAGCAAGCGTTCCCGGTTAGGGGCTGAAGCTTTCTTT.

The V and J genes are TRBV5-1 and TRBJ2-2, with 12 bases aligning to TRBD2. Germline V lookup: CDR1 SGHRS, CDR2 YFSETQ. The CDR3 has 16 amino acids. V lost 4 bases and J lost 2; bases outside the gene matches: 3. CDR3 nucleotides: TGCGCCAGCAGCATGACTAGCGGGGGAAACACCGGGGAGCTGTTTTTT. This codes for CASSMTSGGNTGELFF.

This rearrangement joins TRBV6-5 to TRBJ1-1, with D unclear. V lost 8 bases, J lost 7 bases, and 14 bases lay in between. The CDR3 length is 12 residues. Germline CDR1 MNHEY, CDR2 SVGAGI. The CDR3 coding sequence is TGTGCCAGCTTCAGGCGGAATAATGAAGCTTTCTTT. This codes for CASFRRNNEAFF.

The DNA of the CDR3 is TGCAGCGTTGGGGAAGGCAGGAGTTCACCCCTCCACTTT. The encoded protein is CSVGEGRSSPLHF. This chain joins TRBV29-1 and TRBJ1-6; D not certain. V was trimmed by 4 bases and J by 9 bases, leaving 13 bases between them. Germline CDR1 reads SQVTM; CDR2 reads ANQGSEA. The CDR3 extends over 13 amino acids.

The chain has TRBV6-1 and TRBJ1-3, with TRBD1 matching 8 bases. Germline assignment: CDR1 MNHNS and CDR2 SASEGT. The V and J ends lost 2 bases and 3 bases, in that order; junction bases with no gene match: 6. The CDR3 has 16 amino acids. This chain's CDR3 is CASSEPPRGLGNTIYF. The CDR3 region has the DNA TGTGCCAGCAGTGAACCCCCCAGGGGGCTTGGAAACACCATATATTTT.

V usage is TRBV18 and J usage is TRBJ2-1; D ambiguous. The CDR3 loop spans 16 amino acids. Germline V gene lookup returns CDR1 KGHSH and CDR2 LQKENI. V lost 3 bases and J lost 0, with 12 bases in between. CDR3 sequence (DNA): TGTGCCAGCTCACCTACTCCCCCCAGCTCCTACAATGAGCAGTTCTTC. This sequence encodes CASSPTPPSSYNEQFF.